The present entry profiles one T cell receptor (beta chain) with its context. The entry originates in a study of blood T cell repertoires in COVID-19. Whole-study context: Researchers got acute and convalescent COVID-19 samples from the United States, Italy and Spain. In each case, the material was cDNA or gDNA derived from T cells, B-cell-depleted T cells, or PBMCs.

Per the original data handling: Amplified reference gene primers provided the basis for estimating nucleated cell counts. Only in-frame clones appear in the TCRdb table, and some are missing; sequencing was by immunoSEQ multiplex PCR. V and J calls and clone size are as listed in that table; D and trimming were resolved from the DNA. The sample records tens of thousands of clones, around 83% being singletons. Germline assignment: CDR1 SGHRS and CDR2 YFSETQ. V was clipped by 0 bases and J by 8 bases; unmatched bases: 7. The CDR3 covers 16 residues. The material sequenced was peripheral blood. The sequence derives from a woman over 75 with acute or convalescent COVID-19. This chain links TRBV5-1 with TRBJ2-3; TRBD2 matches 12 bases. DNA for the CDR3: TGCGCCAGCAGCTTGGTGGCTAGCGGGGGGGCCGTTACGCAGTATTTT. It yields the protein CASSLVASGGAVTQYF.